A single sample gave rise to the 18 T cell receptor beta chains below, sequenced in a study of T cells after yellow fever vaccination. MiXCR, run by TCRdb on the 5' RACE reads, gives a single entry per CDR3 protein. The profile shows a few hundred thousand distinct CDR3 sequences, roughly 8.7% of them singletons. The sample in question was PBMCs, obtained on the day of the first yellow fever vaccination. The source is a man aged 18 to 30 who received the YFV17D yellow fever vaccine.

In this sample, this clonotype turned up a few times. V gene TRBV19 combines with J gene TRBJ1-5; 7 nucleotides align to TRBD1. This CDR3 region has 14 residues. V shed 5 bases and J 5 bases; nucleotides not matched to a gene: 6. Germline CDR1 and CDR2: LNHDA and SQIVND (reference sequence). CDR3 region: CASSRQGGDQPQHF. In nucleotides, the CDR3 is TGTGCCAGTAGTCGTCAGGGGGGGGATCAGCCCCAGCATTTT.

The V and J genes are TRBV28 and TRBJ2-7; D is uncertain. Germline lookup yields CDR1 MDHEN and CDR2 SYDVKM. There are 14 residues in the CDR3. V dropped 2 bases and J dropped 2 bases, with 10 bases sitting between them. The DNA of the CDR3 is TGTGCCAGCAGTTTAGCGTCGGACCCCTACGAGCAGTACGTC. The encoded protein is CASSLASDPYEQYV.

This clonotype appeared a few times. J is TRBJ1-5 and V is TRBV9; D uncertain. Per germline, CDR1 SGDLS and CDR2 YYNGEE. The CDR3 sequence is 14 residues long. The ends were cut back, 2 bases at V and 2 bases at J, with 8 bases in the middle. DNA of the CDR3: TGTGCCAGCAGCGTCGCGGAGGGCAATCAGCCCCAGCATTTT. Its protein is CASSVAEGNQPQHF.

This clonotype has more than one count but fewer than ten. This chain connects TRBV20-1 to TRBJ1-6; TRBD1 agrees at 10 bases. V lost 1 base and J lost 8; bases outside the gene matches: 11. The germline V gene has CDR1 DFQATT and CDR2 SNEGSKA (reference sequence). This CDR3 region has 17 residues. CDR3 region: CSARGGGQGVRYSPLHF. In DNA, the CDR3 is TGCAGTGCTAGAGGCGGAGGACAGGGGGTTCGATATTCACCCCTCCACTTT.

This clonotype was picked up a small number of times. V gene TRBV7-2 combines with J gene TRBJ2-7; 10 bases map to TRBD1. The V gene end was trimmed by 0 bases and the J gene end by 4 bases; junction bases not matched to a gene: 3. The CDR3 contains 15 residues. The germline CDR1 and CDR2 sequences are SGHTA and FQGNSA. CDR3 protein: CASSLASGQGYEQYV. The CDR3 bases are TGTGCCAGCAGCTTAGCCTCGGGACAGGGGTACGAGCAGTACGTC.

This clonotype was recorded at least ten times. The chain recombines TRBV29-1 with TRBJ1-2; perhaps TRBD1 as D (5 bases). V was pared by 3 bases and J by 4 bases, with 9 bases between. The CDR3 length is 12 residues. Germline V CDR1 and CDR2: SQVTM, ANQGSEA. The CDR3 loop is CSVEGEVYGYTF. The CDR3, as DNA: TGCAGCGTTGAGGGGGAAGTCTATGGCTACACCTTC.

This clonotype came up many times. The chain combines TRBV4-2 with TRBJ2-1; the match to TRBD2 covers 9 bases. This CDR3 is built from 16 residues. The germline gives CDR1 LGHNA, CDR2 YNFKEQ. The V gene end was trimmed by 2 bases and the J gene end by 4 bases; junction bases not matched to a gene: 6. The CDR3 DNA sequence: TGTGCCAGCAGCCAACGCCCGGGACTAGCTTACAATGAGCAGTTCTTC. Its translation: CASSQRPGLAYNEQFF.

This clonotype was seen repeatedly, ten times or more. In DNA, the CDR3 is TGCAGTGCTAGAGATCGGCTAGCGGGCCCCACAGATACGCAGTATTTT. Encoded protein: CSARDRLAGPTDTQYF. V is TRBV20-1 and J is TRBJ2-3; TRBD2 aligns across 8 bases. Germline V gene data show CDR1 as DFQATT and CDR2 as SNEGSKA (reference sequence). The length of the CDR3 is 16 residues. J lost 2 bases, V lost 0 bases, and 7 bases had no gene match.

This clonotype was picked up a small number of times. The chain carries TRBV7-2 and TRBJ2-1; 9 bases match TRBD2. The V gene end was trimmed by 5 bases and the J gene end by 9 bases; junction bases not matched to a gene: 8. This CDR3 comprises 14 residues. Germline V gene data show CDR1 as SGHTA and CDR2 as FQGNSA. The CDR3 coding sequence is TGTGCCAGCAGCCGCGGGGGGGTGATTGTTGAGCAGTTCTTC. Protein: CASSRGGVIVEQFF.

There are a few counts of this clonotype. The V gene is TRBV10-3, the J gene TRBJ1-1, with 10 positions matching TRBD1. CDR3 length equals 16 residues. The V and J ends lost 6 bases and 0 bases, in that order; junction bases with no gene match: 7. Germline V gives CDR1 ENHRY, CDR2 SYGVKD. The CDR3 DNA reads TGTGCCATCAGCTTGCCCGGGACAGGGGTGAACACTGAAGCTTTCTTT. It encodes CAISLPGTGVNTEAFF.

The chain carries TRBV12-3 or TRBV12-4 and TRBJ1-5; D is unresolved. This CDR3 spans 14 amino acids. Trimming removed 6 bases at V and 0 bases at J, with 9 bases between. The CDR3: CASRAQYSNQPQHF. The CDR3 nucleotides read TGTGCCAGCAGGGCTCAGTATAGCAATCAGCCCCAGCATTTT.

This clonotype was seen a handful of times. The V call is TRBV9, the J call TRBJ2-3; D not certain. In germline, CDR1 is SGDLS, CDR2 YYNGEE. V was clipped by 0 bases and J by 2 bases, with 13 bases between them. CDR3 length: 16 amino acids. The chain's CDR3 is CASSVARTLHTDTQYF. In DNA form, the CDR3 reads TGTGCCAGCAGCGTAGCTCGGACGCTCCACACAGATACGCAGTATTTT. The full variable domain, in which reference TRBV9 and TRBJ2-3 provide the parts outside the CDR3, is DSGVTQTPKHLITATGQRVTLRCSPRSGDLSVYWYQQSLDQGLQFLIQYYNGEERAKGNILERFSAQQFPDLHSELNLSSLELGDSALYFCASSVARTLHTDTQYFGPGTRLTVL.

The chain combines TRBV12-3 or TRBV12-4 with TRBJ1-1; D is unresolved. V was cut by 6 bases and J by 0 bases, with 14 bases left in between. The CDR3 extends over 15 amino acids. The CDR3 DNA sequence: TGTGCCAGCAGGTACTACACAAACCTGAACACTGAAGCTTTCTTT. This gives the protein CASRYYTNLNTEAFF.

This clonotype was seen a handful of times. V and J are TRBV20-1 and TRBJ1-3; maybe TRBD1 (6 bases). Looked up from germline, CDR1 is DFQATT and CDR2 is SNEGSKA (reference sequence). This CDR3 comprises 14 residues. V dropped 5 bases and J dropped 4 bases, with 15 bases sitting between them. The CDR3 DNA sequence: TGCAGTGCTCGTCATTACAGGGCGGGAAACACCATATATTTT. The encoded protein is CSARHYRAGNTIYF.

This clonotype came up a few times. The chain combines TRBV3-1 with TRBJ2-7, with D maybe TRBD1 (6 bases). V was cut by 1 base and J by 2 bases, with 18 bases left in between. The CDR3 is made up of 17 amino acids. Looked up from germline, CDR1 is LGHDT and CDR2 is YNNKEL (reference sequence). The CDR3 reads CASSQGPPQGFTYEQYF. CDR3 coding DNA: TGTGCCAGCAGCCAAGGTCCTCCCCAGGGGTTTACCTACGAGCAGTACTTC.

The chain joins TRBV9 to TRBJ2-1, with D perhaps matching TRBD2 (5 bases). Trimming stripped 0 bases from V and 0 bases from J, with 10 bases between. Germline V lookup: CDR1 SGDLS, CDR2 YYNGEE. The length of the CDR3 is 16 residues. CDR3 DNA: TGTGCCAGCAGCGTAGGGCGGGTTATCTCCTACAATGAGCAGTTCTTC. Translated: CASSVGRVISYNEQFF.

This clonotype came up a few times. The gene calls are TRBV5-1 and TRBJ2-7; 7 bases line up with TRBD2. The CDR3 has 12 residues. Germline assignment: CDR1 SGHRS and CDR2 YFSETQ. With 2 bases clipped from V and 6 bases from J, the junction kept 2 bases outside the gene matches. CDR3 coding DNA: TGCGCCAGCAGCTTTTCGGGGGGCGAGCAGTACTTC. This gives the protein CASSFSGGEQYF.

This clonotype was observed a handful of times. The rearrangement uses TRBV7-3 and TRBJ2-3, with 7 positions matching TRBD1. CDR3 length: 15 residues. The V segment lost 6 bases and the J segment 3 bases; nucleotides outside the gene matches: 9. In germline, CDR1 is SGHTA, CDR2 FQGTGA. CDR3 sequence: CASSQKHRGTDTQYF. The CDR3 nucleotides are TGTGCCAGCAGTCAGAAACACAGGGGAACAGATACGCAGTATTTT.